The rows below give T cell receptor beta chains drawn from one sample of a study of regulatory T cells in long-lasting Graves disease. TCRdb processed the multiplex PCR reads anew with MiXCR; each CDR3 protein has one entry. This table holds 400,000 to 550,000 distinct CDR3 sequences, about 16% found once. This sample also belongs to another study, concerning T cells in Graves' hyperthyroidism and ophthalmopathy.

The source was peripheral blood mononuclear cells (PBMCs), collected at new diagnosis, from a patient treated with antithyroid drugs. The receptors shown here come from a woman aged 30 to 39 with Graves disease. Each CDR3 is given with its conserved first and last residue. A D gene is named only where the DNA matches it firmly. The size entry is marked missing in some rows and otherwise reads once, few, many or a size class.

length,size,V,J,D,DNA,CDR3
10,.,TRBV7-7,TRBJ2-1,.,TGTGCCACCTCCCTCGGATCCTTGTTCTTC,CATSLGSLFF
15,.,TRBV3-1,TRBJ1-1,.,TGTGCCAGCAGCCCAACCCGAGTTCCGAACACTGAAGCTTTCTTT,CASSPTRVPNTEAFF
14,many,TRBV6-1,TRBJ2-2,TRBD1,TGTGCCAGCAGACGGACAGGGAACACCGGGGAGCTGTTTTTT,CASRRTGNTGELFF
14,few,TRBV19,TRBJ2-2,.,TGTGCCGTAGGGGAGAATCGGAACACCGGGGAGCTGTTTTTT,CAVGENRNTGELFF
13,many,TRBV27,TRBJ1-5,.,TGTGCCAGCAGGCGGGGGCGAGGGCAGCCCCAGCATTTT,CASRRGRGQPQHF
16,many,TRBV2,TRBJ2-3,.,TGTGCCAGCAGTGACGTAGCGGCTAAGAACACAGATACGCAGTATTTT,CASSDVAAKNTDTQYF
17,many,TRBV12-3/TRBV12-4,TRBJ2-6,TRBD2,TGTGCCAGCAGGTCAAATCGGGGGGAGGCAGGGGCCAACGTCCTGACTTTC,CASRSNRGEAGANVLTF
15,many,TRBV13,TRBJ2-7,.,TGTGCCAGCAGCTTACCCCGGGGAGCTCTCTACGAGCAGTACTTC,CASSLPRGALYEQYF
14,.,TRBV10-3,TRBJ2-3,.,TGTGCCACCGGCGGGGAAAGGGGCACAGATACGCAGTATTTT,CATGGERGTDTQYF
16,few,TRBV5-1,TRBJ2-1,.,TGCGCCAGCAGCTCCCCCCTAGAGCCAACCTACAATGAGCAGTTCTTC,CASSSPLEPTYNEQFF
14,many,TRBV5-6,TRBJ2-1,.,TGTGCCAGCATGGCAGTCCTAAGCTACAATGAGCAGTTCTTC,CASMAVLSYNEQFF
14,many,TRBV6-5,TRBJ2-2,.,TGTGCCAGCAGTTACTCCAGGGACGGCGGGGAGCTGTTTTTT,CASSYSRDGGELFF
14,many,TRBV18,TRBJ1-1,TRBD1,TGTGCCAGCTCACCGTACCAGGGGGGTACTGAAGCTTTCTTT,CASSPYQGGTEAFF
15,many,TRBV24-1,TRBJ2-7,.,TGTGCCACCAGTGATTGGAGACTACTTACTTACGAGCAGTACTTC,CATSDWRLLTYEQYF
14,.,TRBV6-8,TRBJ2-4,.,TGTGCCAGCAGTTACTCGGAAAAGAGATGCATTCAGTACTTC,CASSYSEKRCIQYF
15,many,TRBV27,TRBJ1-1,.,TGTGCCAGCAGTTTAACAGGGACCTGGAACACTGAAGCTTTCTTT,CASSLTGTWNTEAFF
14,many,TRBV9,TRBJ2-1,.,TGTGCCAGCAGCGTAGTCGGACTAAGCAATGAGCAGTTCTTC,CASSVVGLSNEQFF
13,many,TRBV2,TRBJ1-2,TRBD1,TGTGCCACAGGACAGGGCGGTTTTCGGGGCTACACCTTC,CATGQGGFRGYTF
18,many,TRBV12-3/TRBV12-4,TRBJ2-3,.,TGTGCCAGCAGTTCTCTGGAGGGCGGGGTAAGAGGCACAGATACGCAGTATTTT,CASSSLEGGVRGTDTQYF
12,many,TRBV30,TRBJ1-5,.,TGTGCCTGGAGAGGAGAGAATCAGCCCCAGCATTTT,CAWRGENQPQHF
15,.,TRBV4-3,TRBJ2-7,.,TGCGCCAGCAGCCAAGACAGGACGAGGGGCGATGAGCAGTACTTC,CASSQDRTRGDEQYF
17,many,TRBV27,TRBJ2-1,.,TGTGCCAGCAGTTTCCGAGGAAGTACGCACAAGGACAATGAGCAGTTCTTC,CASSFRGSTHKDNEQFF
15,many,TRBV2,TRBJ1-5,.,TGTGCCAGCGACTTGTTAGGGGTCCGCGGTCAGCCCCAGCATTTT,CASDLLGVRGQPQHF
14,.,TRBV20-1,TRBJ2-1,TRBD2,TGCAGTGCTCTAGCGGGAGGGCCTATCAATGAGCAGTTCTTC,CSALAGGPINEQFF
16,.,TRBV3-1,TRBJ2-5,TRBD2,TGTGCCAGCAGCCAAGCGACTAGCGGGACGTGGGAGACCCAGTACTTC,CASSQATSGTWETQYF
16,.,TRBV4-2,TRBJ2-7,TRBD2,TGTGCCAGCAGCCTCCGGAAGCGGGACCCCCCCTACGAGCAGTACTTC,CASSLRKRDPPYEQYF
15,.,TRBV9,TRBJ2-2,.,TGTGCCAGCTGCCCAGCGGGTGATGGGACCGGGGAGCTGTTTTTT,CASCPAGDGTGELFF
14,many,TRBV10-3,TRBJ2-5,.,TGTGCCATCAGCCCAGGGGTTGGGGTTGAGACCCAGTACTTC,CAISPGVGVETQYF
15,few,TRBV7-2,TRBJ1-4,.,TGTGCCAGCAGCTTAGATGGCCAGAATAATGAAAAACTGTTTTTT,CASSLDGQNNEKLFF
20,.,TRBV7-9,TRBJ2-7,TRBD2,TGTGCCAGCAGCTTTGGGAAAATGGGACTAGCGGGAGTATCCGTCGACGAGCAGTACTTC,CASSFGKMGLAGVSVDEQYF
14,once,TRBV20-1,TRBJ2-7,TRBD2,TGCAGTGCCGGACTAGCGGGAGATGTCAACGAGCAGTACTTC,CSAGLAGDVNEQYF
14,many,TRBV6-2/TRBV6-3,TRBJ2-7,TRBD2,TGTGCCAGCAGTTACTTAGCGGGAGAGTACGAGCAGTACTTC,CASSYLAGEYEQYF
14,.,TRBV9,TRBJ2-7,TRBD2,TGTGCCAGCAGTCCTTCAACTAGCGGGCTCGAGCAGTACTTC,CASSPSTSGLEQYF
16,few,TRBV19,TRBJ2-1,TRBD2,TGTGCCAGTAGTATCGGGACTAGCGGGAGTTACAATGAGCAGTTCTTC,CASSIGTSGSYNEQFF
14,once,TRBV4-1,TRBJ2-7,.,TGCGCCAGCAGCCACGGAACCGGGACAATCGAGCAGTACTTC,CASSHGTGTIEQYF
15,many,TRBV28,TRBJ2-1,.,TGTGCCAGCAGCCACCCGAGAGGGCAGTACAATGAGCAGTTCTTC,CASSHPRGQYNEQFF
16,many,TRBV6-1,TRBJ2-1,TRBD2,TGTGCCAGCATCAACCCAGTACTAGCGGGAGTTAGTGAGCAGTTCTTC,CASINPVLAGVSEQFF
13,few,TRBV29-1,TRBJ1-4,TRBD1,TGCAGCGTTACAGGGGTCCCGAATGAAAAACTGTTTTTT,CSVTGVPNEKLFF
16,.,TRBV5-1,TRBJ2-7,TRBD1,TGCGCCAGCAGCACATTTCTGGGACAGGGTTCCTACGAGCAGTACTTC,CASSTFLGQGSYEQYF
15,many,TRBV2,TRBJ1-2,TRBD1,TGTGCCAGCAGTTCCGGGACAGCGTACTTCTATGGCTACACCTTC,CASSSGTAYFYGYTF
14,many,TRBV18,TRBJ1-5,.,TGTGCCAGCTCACCGCGCCGAGACAGTTCTGGTGCATTTTTT,CASSPRRDSSGAFF
13,.,TRBV10-3,TRBJ1-1,.,TGTGCCATCCTATCCGACTTAAACACTGAAGCTTTCTTT,CAILSDLNTEAFF
13,many,TRBV5-1,TRBJ1-2,.,TGCGCCAGCAGCTTAACGGGGGCTGGTGGCTACACCTTC,CASSLTGAGGYTF
16,many,TRBV5-1,TRBJ2-7,.,TGCGCCAGCAGCTTACACAGGGGAACGGCGGCGGGGGAGCAGTACTTC,CASSLHRGTAAGEQYF
15,many,TRBV7-2,TRBJ2-1,.,TGTGCCAGCAGCCAGGCCCATAGCTCCTACAATGAGCAGTTCTTC,CASSQAHSSYNEQFF
15,many,TRBV12-3/TRBV12-4,TRBJ2-2,.,TGTGCCAGCAGACCCGACAGGTCGGCGGGCGGGGAGCTGTTTTTT,CASRPDRSAGGELFF
15,many,TRBV5-1,TRBJ2-3,.,TGCGCCAGCAGCCCGTACGGCGGGATGACGGATACGCAGTATTTT,CASSPYGGMTDTQYF
12,many,TRBV3-1,TRBJ2-1,.,TGTGCCAGCAGCCAAGACAAGGCGGCGCAGTTCTTC,CASSQDKAAQFF
12,few,TRBV27,TRBJ2-1,.,TGTGCCAGCATGGGCGGGGACAATGAGCAGTTCTTC,CASMGGDNEQFF
12,many,TRBV27,TRBJ2-2,.,TGTGCCAGCAGCTTCCTCACCGGGGAGCTGTTTTTT,CASSFLTGELFF
13,many,TRBV5-1,TRBJ2-1,.,TGTGCCAGCAGCTTCGGCTCGGCGAATGAGCAGTTCTTC,CASSFGSANEQFF
14,many,TRBV7-9,TRBJ2-5,.,TGTGCCAGCAGCGTCCCGGGGCCGGGAGAGACCCAGTACTTC,CASSVPGPGETQYF
19,.,TRBV28,TRBJ2-1,TRBD2,TGTGCCAGCAGTTTAACCCCGGGACTAGCGGGAGGGGTATACAATGAGCAGTTCTTC,CASSLTPGLAGGVYNEQFF
19,few,TRBV10-3,TRBJ2-3,TRBD2,TGTGCCACCCGAATACCCGGGACTAGCGGGAGCGGGGGCACAGATACGCAGTATTTT,CATRIPGTSGSGGTDTQYF
14,many,TRBV5-1,TRBJ1-2,.,TGCGCCAGCAGTCCTGACGGGGGCGGGAATGGCTACACCTTC,CASSPDGGGNGYTF
16,.,TRBV18,TRBJ2-5,TRBD2,TGTGCCAGCTCACCTGCGGGGGGGGGACTGGAGAAGACCCAGTACTTC,CASSPAGGGLEKTQYF
13,many,TRBV5-1,TRBJ2-7,.,TGCGCCAGCAGCTGGGACAAAGCCTACGAGCAGTACTTC,CASSWDKAYEQYF
14,.,TRBV4-1,TRBJ1-6,.,TGCGCCAGCAGCGGAGAACAAGTTAATTCACCCCTCCACTTT,CASSGEQVNSPLHF
12,few,TRBV29-1,TRBJ1-3,.,TGCAGCGTTTGGGTCTCTGGAAACACCATATATTTT,CSVWVSGNTIYF
17,.,TRBV20-1,TRBJ2-3,TRBD2,TGCAGTGCTACAGAGAGGGGTAGCGGGATTAGCACAGATACGCAGTATTTT,CSATERGSGISTDTQYF